The present T cell receptor (beta chain) was sequenced within a study of CD8 T cells in ankylosing spondylitis. General study points: Previously reported in reactive arthritis synovial fluid and blood were some of the motif variants.

This clonotype appeared a few times. Its target is not known. In TCRdb, the 5' RACE reads were re-called with MiXCR into one record per CDR3 protein. The repertoire includes around 150,000 distinct CDR3 sequences, around 17% of them detected once, and approximately 7.6% sits in the top ten. This receptor was taken from a male donor with ankylosing spondylitis or in good health (not recorded which). The material sequenced was blood, either unsorted or a sorted T cell fraction (not recorded which).

The CDR3 is CASSESWGPENYGYTF. The CDR3 DNA reads TGTGCCAGCAGTGAAAGTTGGGGACCAGAAAACTATGGCTACACCTTC. The rearrangement joins TRBV2 to TRBJ1-2; a weak D match, TRBD1 (5 bases). With 2 bases removed from V and 2 bases from J, the gap between germline ends came to 15 bases. This CDR3 has 16 amino acids. Germline V gene lookup returns CDR1 SNHLY and CDR2 FYNNEI. The full variable domain, in which reference TRBV2 and TRBJ1-2 provide the parts outside the CDR3, is EPEVTQTPSHQVTQMGQEVILRCVPISNHLYFYWYRQILGQKVEFLVSFYNNEISEKSEIFDDQFSVERPDGSNFTLKIRSTKLEDSAMYFCASSESWGPENYGYTFGSGTRLTVV.